Included here is one TCR beta chain sequence, with context. No antigen is known for it. In the PCR, 60 Vbeta and 13 Jbeta primers were used. Some clones are missing from TCRdb's copy, which holds only in-frame ones; the method was immunoSEQ multiplex PCR. The sample includes about 150,000 clones, about 75% seen only once; the top ten take 7%. The sample is drawn from a study of cytomegalovirus exposure and HLA in healthy donors. Study-wide results and limits: Associated with HLA alleles at 0.05 false discovery rate in a later analysis were 15,000 to 20,000 TCR beta sequences.

The TCR originated in a man aged 30 to 45 in good health and CMV-seronegative. What was sequenced was PBMCs.

DNA for the CDR3: TGTGCCAGCAGCTTGGAAGAGGTAACGAACACCGGGGAGCTGTTTTTT. Translation gives CASSLEEVTNTGELFF. The chain couples TRBV5-6 to TRBJ2-2, with unresolved D. Trimming cost V 0 bases and J 0 bases, with 9 bases left between them. Germline V gives CDR1 SGHDT, CDR2 YYEEEE. CDR3 length: 16 amino acids.